The 18 T cell receptor beta chains presented below share a single source sample, sequenced in a study of metastatic and nonmetastatic thyroid tumors. Nobody among the patients had been given any treatment before thyroid surgery. TCRdb used MiXCR to call clones anew from the PCR reads. The sample lists 50,000 to 65,000 clones; over 15% were seen once. Sample: blood. These receptors all stem from a female donor with papillary thyroid cancer or a benign thyroid nodule (not recorded which). Some clones in this sample may be carry-over from other donors' samples.

This clone was recorded at least ten times. The chain links TRBV3-1 to TRBJ1-3; tentative D call: TRBD1 (6 bases). V was clipped by 0 bases and J by 2 bases, with 8 bases between them. CDR1 is LGHDT and CDR2 is YNNKEL in the germline V gene (reference sequence). The length of the CDR3 is 15 residues. The CDR3 bases are TGTGCCAGCAGCCAAGATCCAGGGGCTGGAAACACCATATATTTT. Translating gives CASSQDPGAGNTIYF.

In this sample, this clone turned up many times. V usage is TRBV12-3 or TRBV12-4 and J usage is TRBJ2-1; no clear D. The CDR3 extends over 16 amino acids. Deletions cut 2 bases from V and 2 bases from J, with 13 bases between. CDR3 loop: CASSLSPNPPYNEQFF. As DNA, the CDR3 is TGTGCCAGCAGTTTATCGCCGAACCCTCCCTACAATGAGCAGTTCTTC.

This clone has at least ten counts. The rearrangement uses TRBV3-1 and TRBJ1-5; D might be TRBD1 (5 bases). Trimming removed 3 bases at V and 6 bases at J, with 12 bases between. The CDR3 loop spans 14 amino acids. Germline V lookup: CDR1 LGHDT, CDR2 YNNKEL (reference sequence). CDR3 nucleotide sequence: TGTGCCAGCAGCCATGGGGGTATGGGTCAGCCCCAGCATTTT. This encodes CASSHGGMGQPQHF.

At least ten counts were recorded for this clone. The chain joins TRBV7-9 to TRBJ1-2, with a possible D match to TRBD1 (6 bases). This CDR3 is built from 15 residues. CDR1 and CDR2 from the germline V gene are SEHNR and FQNEAQ (reference sequence). The V and J ends lost 6 bases and 8 bases respectively, with 22 bases between them. The CDR3 bases are TGTGCCAGCAGTCAACCCGGACAGACGAGAGACGGCTACACCTTC. This gives the protein CASSQPGQTRDGYTF.

Regarding this clone: A much larger clone lies one base from this, so it may be a read error. CDR3 amino acids: CASSYRRGYTQYF. In DNA, the CDR3 is TGTGCCAGCAGTTATCGTAGGGGGTATACGCAGTATTTT. The gene calls are TRBV6-5 and TRBJ2-3; TRBD1 is a possible D gene (6 bases). CDR1 is MNHEY, CDR2 SVGAGI, per germline. Trimming removed 3 bases at V and 7 bases at J, with 11 bases between. CDR3 length: 13 amino acids.

The chain couples TRBV7-9 to TRBJ2-5; 10 nucleotides line up with TRBD1. Germline trimming cut 7 bases from V and 0 bases from J; bases unmatched to any gene: 11. Germline CDR1 reads SEHNR; CDR2 reads FQNEAQ (reference sequence). CDR3 length: 17 residues. CDR3: CASISRTGGSYQETQYF. The CDR3 DNA reads TGTGCCAGCATCTCGAGGACAGGGGGTTCGTACCAAGAGACCCAGTACTTC.

About this clone: Other DNA sequences in the same sample also yield this CDR3. The rearrangement joins TRBV20-1 to TRBJ2-1; 7 bases map to TRBD2. The CDR3 runs to 14 residues. Germline CDR1 reads DFQATT; CDR2 reads SNEGSKA (reference sequence). The V and J ends lost 6 bases and 6 bases, in that order; junction bases with no gene match: 11. The CDR3 loop reads CSAHVGREINEQFF. CDR3 nucleotides: TGCAGTGCACACGTAGGGCGGGAGATCAATGAGCAGTTCTTC.

This clone was detected ten times or more. The rearrangement joins TRBV28 to TRBJ2-1, with D perhaps TRBD1 or TRBD2 (7 bases each). The CDR3 has 15 amino acids. Between the trimmed V and J ends, which lost 3 bases and 4 bases, there was a span of 13 bases. Looked up from germline, CDR1 is MDHEN and CDR2 is SYDVKM. The CDR3 sequence is CASSLGGGSYNEQFF. DNA for the CDR3: TGTGCCAGCAGTTTGGGAGGGGGCAGTTACAATGAGCAGTTCTTC.

This clone was picked up many times. The chain couples TRBV20-1 to TRBJ2-7; D is possibly TRBD2 (5 bases). The V end lost 1 base, the J end lost 2 bases, and 12 bases lay between the germline ends. The CDR3 totals 14 residues. CDR1 is DFQATT and CDR2 is SNEGSKA in the germline V gene (reference sequence). CDR3 sequence (DNA): TGCAGTGCTAGAGTCCTGGGGAGCCCCTACGAGCAGTACTTC. This sequence encodes CSARVLGSPYEQYF.

The sample holds many counts of this clone. The chain couples TRBV11-2 to TRBJ2-7; TRBD2 matches 11 bases. Germline values: CDR1 SGHAT, CDR2 FQNNGV. The CDR3 is 17 residues long. Losses at the gene ends were 4 bases for V and 3 bases for J; bases not matched to a gene: 11. The CDR3 nucleotides read TGTGCCAGCAGCTGGGGGCTAGCGGGAGGTTCAGGCTACGAGCAGTACTTC. It yields the protein CASSWGLAGGSGYEQYF.

V and J are TRBV7-3 and TRBJ2-1, with D tentatively TRBD1 or TRBD2 (5 bases each). Trimming took 1 base from V and 8 from J, leaving 12 bases between them. Germline CDR1 and CDR2: SGHTA and FQGTGA. This CDR3 has 14 amino acids. CDR3 sequence reads: CASSLMGQGDEQFF. CDR3 sequence (DNA): TGTGCCAGCAGCTTAATGGGGCAGGGAGATGAGCAGTTCTTC.

With regard to this clone: A much larger clone is a single base away; this may be a read error. The chain recombines TRBV5-1 with TRBJ2-3; D remains unclear. V was trimmed by 6 bases and J by 4 bases, leaving 9 bases between them. The CDR3 totals 12 residues. Germline-derived CDR1 and CDR2 are SGHRS and YFSETQ. CDR3 region: CASTAPADTQYF. The CDR3 DNA is TGCGCCAGCACGGCGCCGGCAGATACGCAGTATTTT.

This clone has at least ten counts. Other DNA sequences in the sample encode the same CDR3. The genes are TRBV11-2 and TRBJ2-2, with no clear D. Germline V gene sequence: CDR1 SGHAT, CDR2 FQNNGV. The CDR3 length is 13 residues. The germline V and J ends were trimmed by 2 bases and 2 bases, with 3 bases remaining between them. CDR3 protein: CASSLTNTGELFF. In nucleotides, the CDR3 is TGTGCCAGCAGCTTAACCAACACCGGGGAGCTGTTTTTT.

Here the CDR3 reads CASSTSGSIDYEQYF. The CDR3 DNA follows: TGTGCCAGCAGTACTAGCGGGAGCATAGACTACGAGCAGTACTTC. The chain couples TRBV2 to TRBJ2-7; 11 bases map to TRBD2. The CDR3 has 15 residues. The V and J ends lost 5 bases and 3 bases, in that order; junction bases with no gene match: 6. Germline lookup yields CDR1 SNHLY and CDR2 FYNNEI.

Many counts were recorded for this clone. The V and J genes are TRBV6-5 and TRBJ1-1; 8 bases agree with TRBD1. Germline values: CDR1 MNHEY, CDR2 SVGAGI. V lost 2 bases and J lost 1; bases outside the gene matches: 3. This CDR3 region has 15 residues. The CDR3 DNA follows: TGTGCCAGCAGTTACCAGGGGGCTCCGAACACTGAAGCTTTCTTT. It is translated as CASSYQGAPNTEAFF.

The rearrangement uses TRBV6-1 and TRBJ2-6; possible D gene TRBD1, 5 bases. The V gene's germline CDR1 is MNHNS and CDR2 SASEGT. This CDR3 region has 15 residues. V lost 3 bases and J 17 bases, leaving 23 bases between the germline ends. CDR3 residues: CASSDQGSGAKVMTF. CDR3 nucleotides: TGTGCCAGCAGTGATCAGGGCTCTGGGGCCAAAGTCATGACTTTC.

This clone was picked up many times. The gene calls are TRBV7-2 and TRBJ1-2, with a tentative D call TRBD1 (5 bases). Trimming cost V 0 bases and J 6 bases, with 14 bases left between them. The CDR3 is 15 amino acids. Germline V gene lookup returns CDR1 SGHTA and CDR2 FQGNSA. The CDR3 coding sequence is TGTGCCAGCAGCTTAGCGAACAGGAATGGAGATGGCTACACCTTC. Protein sequence: CASSLANRNGDGYTF. The full variable domain, rest sourced from reference TRBV7-2 and TRBJ1-2, is GAGVSQSPSNKVTEKGKDVELRCDPISGHTALYWYRQSLGQGLEFLIYFQGNSAPDKSGLPSDRFSAERTGGSVSTLTIQRTQQEDSAVYLCASSLANRNGDGYTFGSGTRLTVV.

Comment on this clone: This clone may be a read error of a much larger clone one base away. The chain carries TRBV9 and TRBJ2-2, with 8 nucleotides matching TRBD2. CDR3 length: 17 residues. The germline gives CDR1 SGDLS, CDR2 YYNGEE. CDR3 protein: CASSAGAGLGITGELVF. The CDR3 DNA is TGTGCCAGCAGCGCGGGAGCGGGACTAGGTATTACCGGGGAGCTGGTTTTT. The full variable domain, its missing parts supplied by reference TRBV9 and TRBJ2-2, is DSGVTQTPKHLITATGQRVTLRCSPRSGDLSVYWYQQSLDQGLQFLIQYYNGEERAKGNILERFSAQQFPDLHSELNLSSLELGDSALYFCASSAGAGLGITGELVFGEGSRLTVL.